This T cell receptor beta chain was sequenced during a study of tumor-infiltrating lymphocytes in primary liver carcinoma. Study in general: Lesions, classed as T1-T3 N0M0, spanned roughly 4.2 to 11 cm across.

The CDR3 spans 15 residues. Per the germline V gene, CDR1 is SGHAT and CDR2 is FQNNGV. A primer matching the constant region was used to make TCR beta cDNA from approximately 520 ng of total RNA. Modified slightly, ARM-PCR produced TCR beta libraries over three nested multiplex PCR rounds. Use of TRBV1-TRBV30 forward primers with a C-beta reverse primer characterized the first two PCR rounds, which lasted around 9 cycles each. From the multiplex PCR reads, TCRdb called clonotypes with MiXCR, one entry per CDR3 protein. The sample holds about 97,000 distinct CDR3 sequences, 65% to 75% seen once. Starting material for RNA and DNA co-extraction consisted of roughly 19-31 mg of unsorted bulk tissue. Whichever tumor sample was examined, it had over 75% viable tumor cells. Study observations and caveats: Tumor-adjacent and tumor-blood pairs shared less of their repertoires than tumor region pairs shared. The difference in top-250-clone fraction between tumors and blood was significant, favoring tumors (p = 0.039).

Comment on this clonotype: Its antigen remains unknown. Relative to the germline gene, one junction end is altered; a read error may explain this.

Sequenced material: liver tumor tissue from sampling region 2. Described subset: tumor region T2, inferior pole. V is TRBV11-2 and J is TRBJ2-2; 7 positions agree with TRBD2. The clonotype comes from a woman aged 55-70 years with primary liver carcinoma and hepatitis B virus infection. This chain's CDR3 is CVSSPPGGPTGELFF. CDR3 bases: TGTGTCAGCAGCCCTCCGGGAGGACCGACCGGGGAGCTGTTTTTT.